Listed below are T cell receptor beta chains from one sample, sequenced in a study of Ad26.COV2.S vaccination and SARS-CoV-2 variants. Produced via immunoSEQ multiplex PCR; TCRdb's table is partial and in-frame only. The table has a few hundred thousand clones, 85% to 90% seen once. The input for sequencing was peripheral blood, taken in a trial of Ad26.COV2.S vaccine versus placebo. These receptors were obtained from a person between 18 and 59 years old who received the Ad26.COV2.S COVID-19 vaccine or a placebo. Each CDR3 is given with its conserved first and last residue. The D gene is left open where the match is weak. Where a row states a size, it is once, few, many or the class of an expanded clone; other rows omit it.

size: -
D: TRBD2
V: TRBV13
J: TRBJ2-1
DNA: TGTGCCAGCAGTTCCAGGACTAGCGGGGGCGGTATGTATGAGCAGTTCTTC
CDR3: CASSSRTSGGGMYEQFF

size: -
D: -
V: TRBV5-1
J: TRBJ1-6
DNA: TGCGCCACCAACCAGGAGGGGCGCCCCCTCCACTTT
CDR3: CATNQEGRPLHF

size: -
D: TRBD1
V: TRBV3-1/TRBV3-2
J: TRBJ1-5
DNA: TGTGCCAGCAGCTCCAGCTGGAGACAGGGTAACTCTGTCCCTATTTTCGATCAGCCCCAGCATTTT
CDR3: CASSSSWRQGNSVPIFDQPQHF

size: -
D: -
V: TRBV11-2
J: TRBJ2-3
DNA: TGTGCCAGCAGCCAACAAGGGGGGTTAAGCACAGATACGCAGTATTTT
CDR3: CASSQQGGLSTDTQYF

size: -
D: -
V: TRBV30
J: TRBJ1-5
DNA: TGTGCCTGGAGTTTCGCAGGCGGCAATCAGCCCCAGCATTTT
CDR3: CAWSFAGGNQPQHF

size: -
D: -
V: TRBV12-3/TRBV12-4
J: TRBJ2-1
DNA: TGTGCCAGCAGTTTTGGTGGGGTAAGTGAGCAGTTCTTC
CDR3: CASSFGGVSEQFF

size: once
D: TRBD1
V: TRBV4-1
J: TRBJ1-2
DNA: TGCGCCAGCAGCCACAAGAGGACAGGGGGCGCCGATGGCTACACCTTC
CDR3: CASSHKRTGGADGYTF

size: -
D: -
V: TRBV6-6
J: TRBJ1-3
DNA: TGTGCCGGGGGGGGCGTGGACTCTGGAAACACCATATATTTT
CDR3: CAGGGVDSGNTIYF

size: -
D: -
V: TRBV5-1
J: TRBJ2-2
DNA: TGCGCCAGCAGCTCCTCGACAGTTCCGAACACCGGGGAGCTGTTTTTT
CDR3: CASSSSTVPNTGELFF

size: -
D: -
V: TRBV18
J: TRBJ2-1
DNA: TGTGCCAGCTCACCAGGCCCTCAGGATTACAATGAGCAGTTCTTC
CDR3: CASSPGPQDYNEQFF

size: -
D: -
V: TRBV7-8
J: TRBJ1-1
DNA: TGTGCCAGCAGCTTTCCCTCCGGTGGCGGGACTGAAGCTTTCTTT
CDR3: CASSFPSGGGTEAFF

size: -
D: -
V: TRBV10-3
J: TRBJ2-7
DNA: TGTGCCATCAGTGTGGCGGAAACCTACGAGCAGTACTTC
CDR3: CAISVAETYEQYF

size: -
D: -
V: TRBV5-1
J: TRBJ2-2
DNA: TGCGCCAGCAGATGGGGGCAGTCGAACACCGGGGAGCTGTTTTTT
CDR3: CASRWGQSNTGELFF

size: -
D: TRBD2
V: TRBV5-4
J: TRBJ2-4
DNA: TGTGCCAGCAGCTTACACTGGACTAGCGGCCCCAGCGTTCAGTACTTC
CDR3: CASSLHWTSGPSVQYF

size: -
D: -
V: TRBV21-1
J: TRBJ1-3
DNA: TGTGCCAGCAGTCCCGGAGGGACAGGGGCTCTTCACTCTGGAAACACCATATATTTT
CDR3: CASSPGGTGALHSGNTIYF

size: -
D: TRBD1
V: TRBV6-6
J: TRBJ1-1
DNA: TGTGCCAGCAGTCCCAGTGGACAGGTACCCACCACTGAAGCTTTCTTT
CDR3: CASSPSGQVPTTEAFF

size: -
D: TRBD1
V: TRBV15
J: TRBJ1-2
DNA: TGTGCCACCAGCCCTAGGACAGGAGATGGCTACACCTTC
CDR3: CATSPRTGDGYTF

size: once
D: TRBD1
V: TRBV18
J: TRBJ1-1
DNA: TGTGCCAGCTCACCTTTGGACAGGGGCACTGAAGCTTTCTTT
CDR3: CASSPLDRGTEAFF

size: -
D: -
V: TRBV19
J: TRBJ2-3
DNA: TGTGCCAGTAGTATACTCCTCACAGATACGCAGTATTTT
CDR3: CASSILLTDTQYF

size: -
D: -
V: TRBV13
J: TRBJ1-3
DNA: TGTGCCAGCAGCCCCCCCCCATCGGACGTATTCTCTGGAAACACCATATATTTT
CDR3: CASSPPPSDVFSGNTIYF

size: -
D: -
V: TRBV2
J: TRBJ2-1
DNA: TGTGCCAGCAGTGAAGACGGTGCAGGGAGCTCCTACAATGAGCAGTTCTTC
CDR3: CASSEDGAGSSYNEQFF

size: -
D: TRBD1
V: TRBV6-5
J: TRBJ2-1
DNA: TGTGCCAGCAGTTATCATGGGACAGGGATCTACAATGAGCAGTTCTTC
CDR3: CASSYHGTGIYNEQFF

size: -
D: TRBD1
V: TRBV5-4
J: TRBJ2-1
DNA: TGTGCCAGCAGCTCCCCGAGGGGGCCCTACAATGAGCAGTTCTTC
CDR3: CASSSPRGPYNEQFF

size: -
D: -
V: TRBV7-9
J: TRBJ1-2
DNA: TGTGCCAGCAGCCCTCGGGACGGGAACTATGGCTACACCTTC
CDR3: CASSPRDGNYGYTF

size: -
D: -
V: TRBV18
J: TRBJ1-2
DNA: TGTGCCAGCTCACCTCAAAAAGGTCGGCTCTATGGCTACACCTTC
CDR3: CASSPQKGRLYGYTF

size: -
D: TRBD1
V: TRBV6-5
J: TRBJ1-2
DNA: TGTGCCAGCAGCGGTCCCCGGGACAGTGTCTATGGCTACACCTTC
CDR3: CASSGPRDSVYGYTF

size: -
D: -
V: TRBV15
J: TRBJ1-2
DNA: TGTGCCACCAGTAAAAGGGTCTTCTATGGCTACACCTTC
CDR3: CATSKRVFYGYTF

size: -
D: -
V: TRBV11-2
J: TRBJ2-5
DNA: TGTGCCAGCAGCACACAAGAGACCCAGTACTTC
CDR3: CASSTQETQYF

size: -
D: -
V: TRBV4-3
J: TRBJ1-4
DNA: TGCGCCAGCAGCCAAGATGCCGGGTGGGGTGAAAAACTGTTTTTT
CDR3: CASSQDAGWGEKLFF

size: few
D: TRBD1
V: TRBV30
J: TRBJ1-6
DNA: TGTGCCTGGAGTACCCCAACAGGGGGCATACCACCCCTCCACTTT
CDR3: CAWSTPTGGIPPLHF

size: -
D: -
V: TRBV7-9
J: TRBJ2-1
DNA: TGTGCCAGCAGCTTAGCCGCGGTCCCCGGCGGGAATGAGCAGTTCTTC
CDR3: CASSLAAVPGGNEQFF